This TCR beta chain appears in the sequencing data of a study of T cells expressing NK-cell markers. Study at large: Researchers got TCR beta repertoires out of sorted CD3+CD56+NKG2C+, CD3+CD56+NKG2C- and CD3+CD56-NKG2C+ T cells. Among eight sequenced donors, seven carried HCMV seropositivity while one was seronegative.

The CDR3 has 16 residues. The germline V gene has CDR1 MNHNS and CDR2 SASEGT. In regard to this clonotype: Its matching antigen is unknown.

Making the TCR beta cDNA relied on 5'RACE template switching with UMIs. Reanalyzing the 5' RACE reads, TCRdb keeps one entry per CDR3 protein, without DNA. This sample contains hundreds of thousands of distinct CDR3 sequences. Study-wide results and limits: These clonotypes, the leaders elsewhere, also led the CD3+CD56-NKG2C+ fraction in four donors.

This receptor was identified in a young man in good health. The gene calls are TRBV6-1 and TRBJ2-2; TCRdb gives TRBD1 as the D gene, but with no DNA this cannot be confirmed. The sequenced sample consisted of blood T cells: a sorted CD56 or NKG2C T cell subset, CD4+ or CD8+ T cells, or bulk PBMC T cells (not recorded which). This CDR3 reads CASSGQEYSYTGELFF.